These T cell receptor beta chains were read from a single sample in a study of memory CD4+ T cells and cytomegalovirus serostatus. Produced via immunoSEQ multiplex PCR; TCRdb's table is partial and in-frame only. The table has approximately 50,000 clones, about 73% seen once. The sample was memory CD4+ T cells from blood. Receptors originate from an adult in good health and CMV-seropositive. CDR3s include the opening cysteine and the closing phenylalanine or tryptophan. Each record gives: CDR3 length, V gene, D gene, J gene, clone size, CDR3 DNA, CDR3 protein. A D gene is named only where the DNA matches it firmly. Clone size appears in some rows only: once, few, many, or a class for an expanded clone.

16	TRBV15	TRBD2	TRBJ2-1	-	TGTGCCACCAGCAGAATGGGACTAGCGGGAGAAAGTGAGCAGTTCTTC	CATSRMGLAGESEQFF
14	TRBV18	-	TRBJ2-2	-	TGTGCCAGCTCACCCCGACAGTACACCGGGGAGCTGTTTTTT	CASSPRQYTGELFF
18	TRBV5-6	-	TRBJ2-1	once	TGTGCCAGCAGCCGTACGGTCCAGGCGTTGAGCTCCTACAATGAGCAGTTCTTC	CASSRTVQALSSYNEQFF
14	TRBV6-5	-	TRBJ1-2	-	TGTGCCAGCAGTCTTTCTAGGGGAGGTGGTGGCTACACCTTC	CASSLSRGGGGYTF
14	TRBV28	TRBD2	TRBJ2-1	-	TGTGCCAGCAGTTCGACTAGCGAGTTGAATGAGCAGTTCTTC	CASSSTSELNEQFF
16	TRBV4-1	TRBD2	TRBJ2-2	-	TGCGCCAGCAGCGTACCGGGACTAGGTTCGGCCGGGGAGCTGTTTTTT	CASSVPGLGSAGELFF
13	TRBV11-2	-	TRBJ1-1	-	TGTGCCAGCAGCACACAGGGGAACACTGAAGCTTTCTTT	CASSTQGNTEAFF
11	TRBV5-6	-	TRBJ2-1	-	TGTGCCAGCAGCTTAAACAATGAGCAGTTCTTC	CASSLNNEQFF
16	TRBV11-3	TRBD2	TRBJ2-3	-	TGTGCCAGCAGCTTAGATCAAGGCGGGAGGGCCACTACGCAGTATTTT	CASSLDQGGRATTQYF
14	TRBV19	TRBD2	TRBJ2-3	-	TGTGCCAGTAGACTAGCGGGAGGTACAGATACGCAGTATTTT	CASRLAGGTDTQYF
14	TRBV5-1	TRBD1	TRBJ2-5	few	TGCGCCAGCAGCATGACAGGGTTCCAAGAGACCCAGTACTTC	CASSMTGFQETQYF
14	TRBV4-1	TRBD2	TRBJ2-1	-	TGCGCCAGCAGCCACCCGACTAGCGGGATTCCGCTGTTCTTC	CASSHPTSGIPLFF
17	TRBV28	-	TRBJ2-5	-	TGTGCCAGGAGGACTTGCGGGACTCCGGACGCTCAAGAGACCCAGTACTTC	CARRTCGTPDAQETQYF
13	TRBV7-9	-	TRBJ1-1	-	TGTGCCAGCAGCTTTGGACAAGACACTGAAGCTTTCTTT	CASSFGQDTEAFF
14	TRBV19	-	TRBJ1-1	few	TGTGCCAGTAGTCCGGACAGAGGTCAGGCTGAAGCTTTCTTT	CASSPDRGQAEAFF
11	TRBV5-1	-	TRBJ2-7	-	TGCGCCAGCAGCGGGTTCTACGAGCAGTACTTC	CASSGFYEQYF
14	TRBV18	-	TRBJ1-1	-	TGTGCCAGCTCCGGCCGCGACACAGCATTCGAAGCTTTCTTT	CASSGRDTAFEAFF
14	TRBV2	-	TRBJ2-3	-	TGTGCCAGCAGTGTGGGGAGCGGCACAGATACGCAGTATTTT	CASSVGSGTDTQYF
15	TRBV5-1	-	TRBJ2-7	once	TGCGCCAGCAGTCCGGGGGACGTTCACTCCTACGAGCAGTACTTC	CASSPGDVHSYEQYF
15	TRBV5-1	-	TRBJ2-5	-	TGCGCCAGCACCCTCGGAGGGGGGTGGGAAGAGACCCAGTACTTC	CASTLGGGWEETQYF
14	TRBV5-1	-	TRBJ2-1	-	TGCGCCAGCAGCACTAATAATAAAAACAATGAGCAGTTCTTC	CASSTNNKNNEQFF
13	TRBV6-5	-	TRBJ2-3	-	TGTGCCAGCAGCCTTTCTTGGGCTGCTACGCAGTATTTT	CASSLSWAATQYF
13	TRBV5-1	-	TRBJ1-1	few	TGCGCCAGCAGATACGCGCCTGAGGGTGAAGCTTTCTTT	CASRYAPEGEAFF
15	TRBV30	TRBD2	TRBJ2-3	-	TGTGCCGCCACCGGGACTAGCGGGAGAACAGATACGCAGTATTTT	CAATGTSGRTDTQYF
8	TRBV11-3	-	TRBJ2-5	-	TGTGCCAGCAGCCCGCAGTACTTC	CASSPQYF
16	TRBV7-9	TRBD1	TRBJ1-5	once	TGTGCCAGCAGCACGGACAGGGAGGGACGCAATCAGCCCCAGCATTTT	CASSTDREGRNQPQHF
18	TRBV6-1	-	TRBJ2-6	-	TGTGCCAGCAGTGGGAGGACAGCCCTTAGCTCTGGGGCCAACGTCCTGACTTTC	CASSGRTALSSGANVLTF
13	TRBV6-5	TRBD1	TRBJ1-1	once	TGTGCCAGCAGTTACACAGGGGGCACTGAAGCTTTCTTT	CASSYTGGTEAFF
13	TRBV7-9	-	TRBJ2-3	-	TGTGCCAGCCACCACTCCAGCACAGATACGCAGTATTTT	CASHHSSTDTQYF
10	TRBV10-3	-	TRBJ1-2	-	TGTGCCACCCCCGGACTGGGCTACACCTTC	CATPGLGYTF
13	TRBV29-1	-	TRBJ2-7	-	TGCAGCGTTGAAGAAGGGAGCTCCTACGAGCAGTACTTC	CSVEEGSSYEQYF
13	TRBV19	TRBD1	TRBJ1-1	-	TGTGCCAGTAGTTACAGGGGCCACACTGAAGCTTTCTTT	CASSYRGHTEAFF
15	TRBV4-1	-	TRBJ2-2	-	TGCGCCAGCAGCCTAAGGACAGTCAGGGACGGGGAGCTGTTTTTT	CASSLRTVRDGELFF
16	TRBV27	TRBD2	TRBJ2-2	-	TGTGCCAGCAGTTCAAGCGGGAGATCGAGAACCGGGGAGCTGTTTTTT	CASSSSGRSRTGELFF
18	TRBV5-6	-	TRBJ2-6	-	TGTGCCAGCAGCTTGGTCGGGCAGGAGCTCTGGGGCGCCAACGTCCTGACTTTC	CASSLVGQELWGANVLTF
13	TRBV19	-	TRBJ1-2	-	TGTGCCAGTAGTATGTATCGGGAGAGGGGCTACACCTTC	CASSMYRERGYTF
12	TRBV11-2	-	TRBJ2-2	-	TGTGCCAGCAGCTTATCCGTCGGGGAGCTGTTTTTT	CASSLSVGELFF
17	TRBV5-6	TRBD2	TRBJ2-2	-	TGTGCCAGCAGCCCAATACTAGCGGGACCGAACACCGGGGAGCTGTTTTTT	CASSPILAGPNTGELFF
15	TRBV19	-	TRBJ1-1	once	TGTGCCAGTAGCATGGGAGATGCGGGACGCACTGAAGCTTTCTTT	CASSMGDAGRTEAFF
12	TRBV5-1	-	TRBJ1-2	few	TGCGCCAGCAGCCGGGACGGGGGAGGCTACACCTTC	CASSRDGGGYTF
14	TRBV7-3	-	TRBJ2-1	once	TGTGCCAGCAGCTTATGGGGTAGGGATAATGAGCAGTTCTTC	CASSLWGRDNEQFF
14	TRBV30	TRBD1	TRBJ1-1	-	TGTGCCTGGTGCCCGACAGGGGGGAACACTGAAGCTTTCTTT	CAWCPTGGNTEAFF
11	TRBV30	-	TRBJ1-5	-	TGTGCCTGGAGTGTGGGTCAGCCCCAGCATTTT	CAWSVGQPQHF
16	TRBV4-3	-	TRBJ2-3	few	TGCGCCAGCAGCCAGATATTTAGGGCTTTGACAGATACGCAGTATTTT	CASSQIFRALTDTQYF
13	TRBV10-3	-	TRBJ2-2	-	TGTGCCATCGGGGACAAAGCCACCGGGGAGCTGTTTTTT	CAIGDKATGELFF
16	TRBV5-1	-	TRBJ2-3	-	TGCGCCAGCAGCCAGGGACTTTCCACCAGCACAGATACGCAGTATTTT	CASSQGLSTSTDTQYF
16	TRBV4-3	-	TRBJ2-5	-	TGCGCCAGCAGCCAAGATAGGCCTAGCCTGAAAGAGACCCAGTACTTC	CASSQDRPSLKETQYF
14	TRBV5-6	TRBD1	TRBJ1-2	-	TGTGCCAGCAGCCCAGCAGGGGGCGGCTATGGCTACACCTTC	CASSPAGGGYGYTF
15	TRBV7-2	-	TRBJ1-2	few	TGTGCCAGCAGCTTAGCACGGACAGACTACTATGGCTACACCTTC	CASSLARTDYYGYTF
15	TRBV7-9	TRBD2	TRBJ2-5	-	TGTGCCAGCAGCCCCTCCTTAGCGGGAGGGGGGACCCAGTACTTC	CASSPSLAGGGTQYF